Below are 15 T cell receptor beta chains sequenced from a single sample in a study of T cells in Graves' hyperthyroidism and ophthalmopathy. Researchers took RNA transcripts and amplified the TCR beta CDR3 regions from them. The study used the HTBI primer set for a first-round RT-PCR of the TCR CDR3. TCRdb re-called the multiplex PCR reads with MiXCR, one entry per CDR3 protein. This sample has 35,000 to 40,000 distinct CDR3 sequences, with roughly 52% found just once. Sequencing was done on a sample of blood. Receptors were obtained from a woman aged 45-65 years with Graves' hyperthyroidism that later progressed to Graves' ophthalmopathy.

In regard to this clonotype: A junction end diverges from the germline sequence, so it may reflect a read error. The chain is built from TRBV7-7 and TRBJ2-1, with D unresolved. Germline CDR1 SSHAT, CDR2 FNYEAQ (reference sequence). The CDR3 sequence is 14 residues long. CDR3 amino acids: CASSFSFGTGEQFF. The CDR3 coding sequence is TGTGCTAGCAGCTTCTCATTTGGCACCGGGGAGCAGTTCTTC.

DNA for the CDR3: TGTGCCAGTAGTATAGCAACCGCCAATCAGCCCCAGCATTTT. It encodes CASSIATANQPQHF. The chain employs TRBV19 and TRBJ1-5; no definite D call. This CDR3 is 14 amino acids long. Germline CDR1 reads LNHDA; CDR2 reads SQIVND (reference sequence). V was cut by 1 base and J by 3 bases, with 7 bases left in between.

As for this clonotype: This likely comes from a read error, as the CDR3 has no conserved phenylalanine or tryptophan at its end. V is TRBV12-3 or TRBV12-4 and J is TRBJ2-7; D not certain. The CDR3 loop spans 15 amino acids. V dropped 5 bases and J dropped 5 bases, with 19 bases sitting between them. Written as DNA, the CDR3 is TGTGCCAGCAGTCCTCGATGGAAGCCCCTAGACGAGCAGTACCTC. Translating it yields CASSPRWKPLDEQYL.

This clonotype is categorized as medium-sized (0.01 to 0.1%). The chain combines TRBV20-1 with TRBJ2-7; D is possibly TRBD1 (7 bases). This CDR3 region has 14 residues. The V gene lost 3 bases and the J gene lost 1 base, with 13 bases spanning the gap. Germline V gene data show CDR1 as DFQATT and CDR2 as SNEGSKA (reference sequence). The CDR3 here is CSARETGTSYEQYF. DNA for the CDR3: TGCAGTGCTAGGGAGACAGGGACTTCCTACGAGCAGTACTTC.

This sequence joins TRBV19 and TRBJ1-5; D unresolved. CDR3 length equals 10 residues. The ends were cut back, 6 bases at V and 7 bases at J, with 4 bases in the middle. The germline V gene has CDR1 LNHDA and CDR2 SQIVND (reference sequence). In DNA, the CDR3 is TGTGCCAGTAGGGACCAGCCCCAGCATTTT. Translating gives CASRDQPQHF.

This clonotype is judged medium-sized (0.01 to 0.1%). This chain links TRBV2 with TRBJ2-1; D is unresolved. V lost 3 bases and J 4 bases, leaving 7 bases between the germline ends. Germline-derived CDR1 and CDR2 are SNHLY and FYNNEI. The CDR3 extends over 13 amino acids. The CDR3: CASSELEYNEQFF. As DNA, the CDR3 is TGTGCCAGCAGTGAGTTGGAATACAATGAGCAGTTCTTC.

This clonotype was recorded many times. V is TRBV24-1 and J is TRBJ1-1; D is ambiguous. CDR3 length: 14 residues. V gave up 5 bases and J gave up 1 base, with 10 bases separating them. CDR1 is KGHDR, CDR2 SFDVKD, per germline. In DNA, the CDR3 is TGTGCCACCAGTGTGCAAGGTGAGAACACTGAAGCTTTCTTT. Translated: CATSVQGENTEAFF.

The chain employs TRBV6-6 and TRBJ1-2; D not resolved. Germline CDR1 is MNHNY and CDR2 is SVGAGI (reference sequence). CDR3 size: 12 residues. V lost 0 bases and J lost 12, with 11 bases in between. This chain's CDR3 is CASSYSGFGDTF. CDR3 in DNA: TGTGCCAGCAGTTACTCGGGATTTGGTGACACCTTC.

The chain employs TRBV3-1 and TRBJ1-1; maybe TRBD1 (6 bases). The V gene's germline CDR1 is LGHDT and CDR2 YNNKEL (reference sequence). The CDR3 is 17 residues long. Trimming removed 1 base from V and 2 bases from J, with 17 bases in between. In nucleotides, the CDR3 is TGTGCCAGCAGCCAAGTACTGGGGGTCGGGGGCAACACTGAAGCTTTCTTT. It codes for CASSQVLGVGGNTEAFF.

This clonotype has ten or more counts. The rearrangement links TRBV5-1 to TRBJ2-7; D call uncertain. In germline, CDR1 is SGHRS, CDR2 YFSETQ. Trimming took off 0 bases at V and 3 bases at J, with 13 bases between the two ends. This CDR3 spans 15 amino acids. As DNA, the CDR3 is TGCGCCAGCAGCTTGGATGGCACATCGCTCTACGAGCAGTACTTC. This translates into CASSLDGTSLYEQYF.

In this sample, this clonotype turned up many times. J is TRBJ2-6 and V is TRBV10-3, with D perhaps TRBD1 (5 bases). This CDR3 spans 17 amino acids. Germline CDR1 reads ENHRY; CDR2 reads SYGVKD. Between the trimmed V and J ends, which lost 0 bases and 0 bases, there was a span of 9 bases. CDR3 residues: CAISESGAVSGANVLTF. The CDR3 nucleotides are TGTGCCATCAGTGAGTCAGGGGCAGTCTCTGGGGCCAACGTCCTGACTTTC.

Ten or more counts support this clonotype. This chain's CDR3 is CASSSGLQGSTDTQYF. CDR3 in DNA: TGCGCCAGCAGCTCCGGGCTGCAGGGTAGCACAGATACGCAGTATTTT. V is TRBV5-1 and J is TRBJ2-3, with a tentative D call TRBD1 (5 bases). Germline lookup yields CDR1 SGHRS and CDR2 YFSETQ. The ends were cut back, 3 bases at V and 0 bases at J, with 14 bases in the middle. This CDR3 has 16 amino acids.

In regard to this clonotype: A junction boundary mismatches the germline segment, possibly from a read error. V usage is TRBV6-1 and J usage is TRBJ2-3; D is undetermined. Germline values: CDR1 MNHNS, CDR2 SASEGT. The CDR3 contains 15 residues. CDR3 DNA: TGTGCCAGCAGTGAGTCGGGTCGAGCAAGAGATACGCAGTATTTC. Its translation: CASSESGRARDTQYF.

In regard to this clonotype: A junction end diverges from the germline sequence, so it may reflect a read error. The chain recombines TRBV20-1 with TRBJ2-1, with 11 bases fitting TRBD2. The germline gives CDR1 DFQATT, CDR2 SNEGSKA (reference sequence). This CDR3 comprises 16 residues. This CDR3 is CSARARASGRSNEQFF. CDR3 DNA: TGCAGTGCAAGAGCACGGGCTAGCGGGAGGTCGAATGAGCAGTTCTTC.

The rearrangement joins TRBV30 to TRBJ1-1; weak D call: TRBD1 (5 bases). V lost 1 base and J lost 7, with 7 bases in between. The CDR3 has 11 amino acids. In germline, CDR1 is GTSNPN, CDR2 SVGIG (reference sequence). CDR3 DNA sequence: TGTGCCTGGAGTGGACAGAGTGAAGCTTTCTTT. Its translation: CAWSGQSEAFF.